The following is a TCR beta chain sequence with its context. The CDR3 is 14 residues long. V lost 10 bases and J lost 6, with 20 bases in between. Germline loops: CDR1 KGHDR, CDR2 SFDVKD. TCR beta chains were sequenced at survey level with immunoSEQ. Profiling relied on immunoSEQ multiplex PCR, and the TCRdb table lists in-frame clones only, not all of them. The sample holds around 50,000 clones; over 85% are singletons and the top ten take roughly 10%. The receptor's source is a man in his forties with rheumatoid arthritis. The rearrangement links TRBV24-1 to TRBJ1-2; D call uncertain. Sequencing was done on a sample of PBMCs. The CDR3 here is CATYSDRANNGYTF. CDR3 in DNA: TGTGCCACTTACTCGGACCGAGCAAATAATGGCTACACCTTC.